These 10 T cell receptor beta chains originate from one sample sequenced in a study of T cells in Graves' hyperthyroidism and ophthalmopathy. Using RNA transcripts as the source, TCR beta CDR3 regions were amplified. The TCR CDR3 was amplified in a first-round RT-PCR using the HTBI primer set. TCRdb reanalysed the multiplex PCR reads using MiXCR and keeps one entry per CDR3 protein. The sample includes about 200,000 distinct CDR3 sequences, about 17% of them seen just once. The material sequenced was blood. The receptors derive from a woman in her forties or fifties with Graves' hyperthyroidism.

Comments on this clonotype: Compared with germline, one end of the junction differs, possibly owing to a read error. J is TRBJ1-4 and V is TRBV7-7; D is undetermined. The CDR3 runs to 15 residues. In germline, CDR1 is SSHAT, CDR2 FNYEAQ (reference sequence). CDR3 DNA sequence: TGTGCTAGCAGCTTCGGGCCCAACCTATGGGAAAAACTGTTTTTT. Protein product: CASSFGPNLWEKLFF.

The rearrangement joins TRBV18 to TRBJ2-1; 8 nucleotides agree with TRBD1. The closer fit of TRBJ2-7 to the DNA end suggests the J call may be wrong. The CDR3 length is 13 residues. Germline loops: CDR1 KGHSH, CDR2 LQKENI. The CDR3 region has the DNA TGTGCCAGCTCACGGGACAGGCTCAATGAGCAGTACTTC. It yields the protein CASSRDRLNEQYF.

This clonotype was observed many times. The chain carries TRBV11-1 and TRBJ1-1; tentative D call: TRBD1 (6 bases). This CDR3 is built from 14 residues. Trimming pared 1 base from V and 11 bases from J, leaving 17 bases between. From germline, CDR1 is SGHAT and CDR2 FQDESV (reference sequence). The CDR3: CASSLDSVRGHAFF. CDR3 coding DNA: TGTGCCAGCAGCTTAGATTCGGTACGGGGGCATGCTTTCTTT. Full variable domain (remainder filled in from reference TRBV11-1 and TRBJ1-1): EAEVAQSPRYKITEKSQAVAFWCDPISGHATLYWYRQILGQGPELLVQFQDESVVDDSQLPKDRFSAERLKGVDSTLKIQPAELGDSAMYLCASSLDSVRGHAFFGQGTRLTVV.

In this sample, this clonotype turned up many times. This rearrangement joins TRBV6-1 to TRBJ2-1; no clear D gene. This CDR3 comprises 13 residues. V was pared by 6 bases and J by 9 bases, with 15 bases between. The germline gives CDR1 MNHNS, CDR2 SASEGT. CDR3 loop: CASSRDLGGEQFF. CDR3 sequence (DNA): TGTGCCAGCAGCCGCGACCTAGGCGGTGAGCAGTTCTTC.

The sample holds many counts of this clonotype. The chain is built from TRBV30 and TRBJ2-3; 16 bases are a match to TRBD2. Germline-derived CDR1 and CDR2 are GTSNPN and SVGIG (reference sequence). The junction had 9 bases not matched to a gene; V was cut back by 7 bases and J by 2 bases. The CDR3 sequence is 17 residues long. The CDR3 spells CALGLAGGGTFTDTQYF. CDR3 DNA: TGTGCCTTGGGACTAGCGGGAGGGGGGACCTTCACAGATACGCAGTATTTT. Full variable domain (rest looked up from reference TRBV30 and TRBJ2-3): SQTIHQWPATLVQPVGSPLSLECTVEGTSNPNLYWYRQAAGRGLQLLFYSVGIGQISSEVPQNLSASRPQDRQFILSSKKLLLSDSGFYLCALGLAGGGTFTDTQYFGPGTRLTVL.

This clonotype was seen more than once but under ten times. The chain links TRBV6-1 to TRBJ2-1; possibly TRBD1 for D (5 bases). V was shortened by 7 bases and J by 4 bases, with 11 bases between the two germline ends. In germline, CDR1 is MNHNS, CDR2 SASEGT. The CDR3 spans 13 residues. CDR3 nucleotides: TGTGCCAGCAAGGGGTCCCCATACAATGAGCAGTTCTTC. This codes for CASKGSPYNEQFF.

In DNA form, the CDR3 reads TGTGCCAGCAGCGCGGACAGGGAGTACTATGGCTACACCTTC. This encodes CASSADREYYGYTF. The chain recombines TRBV5-8 with TRBJ1-2; TRBD1 matches 8 bases. The CDR3 contains 14 residues. Germline CDR1 SGHTS, CDR2 YDEGEE. V lost 4 bases, J lost 3 bases, and 5 bases stayed unmatched.

This clonotype was counted at least ten times. J is TRBJ2-2 and V is TRBV7-3, with 10 bases that match TRBD1. CDR1 is SGHTA and CDR2 is FQGTGA in the germline V gene. After removal of 5 bases from V and 6 bases from J, the junction contained 6 bases not matched to a gene. The CDR3 extends over 15 amino acids. CDR3 amino acids: CASSMGQGMAGELFF. For the CDR3, the DNA is TGTGCCAGCAGCATGGGACAGGGGATGGCCGGGGAGCTGTTTTTT.

This clonotype was counted at least ten times. V gene TRBV5-1 combines with J gene TRBJ2-3; TRBD2 matches at 7 bases. The trim removed 4 bases at V and 0 bases at J, leaving 8 bases unmatched. Germline V gene sequence: CDR1 SGHRS, CDR2 YFSETQ. This CDR3 is built from 16 residues. The chain's CDR3 is CASSPRGRGSTDTQYF. In nucleotides, the CDR3 is TGCGCCAGCAGCCCTCGAGGGCGGGGGAGCACAGATACGCAGTATTTT. Supplemented by reference TRBV5-1 and TRBJ2-3, the full variable domain reads KAGVTQTPRYLIKTRGQQVTLSCSPISGHRSVSWYQQTPGQGLQFLFEYFSETQRNKGNFPGRFSGRQFSNSRSEMNVSTLELGDSALYLCASSPRGRGSTDTQYFGPGTRLTVL.

In its sample, this clonotype was seen a few times. V and J are TRBV24-1 and TRBJ2-1, with D tentatively TRBD2 (5 bases). The CDR3 consists of 16 residues. Germline V lookup: CDR1 KGHDR, CDR2 SFDVKD. The V end was cut by 1 base, the J end by 0 bases, with 9 bases between. For the CDR3, the DNA is TGTGCCACCAGTGATTTTGCGGGTAGCTCCTACAATGAGCAGTTCTTC. Its protein product is CATSDFAGSSYNEQFF.